In its sample, the clone carrying this T cell receptor (beta chain) was seen a few times. Through a sample-barcoded 5' primer and a J-beta primer mix, a second PCR was run for roughly 6 to 12 cycles. TCRdb passed the 5' RACE reads through MiXCR, listing each CDR3 protein once. This sample has 1 million or so distinct CDR3 sequences, with more than 40% found just once. The V gene end was trimmed by 2 bases and the J gene end by 5 bases; junction bases not matched to a gene: 2. The CDR3 contains 14 residues. The germline CDR1 and CDR2 sequences are MNHNY and SVGAGI (reference sequence). These data are taken from a study of blood T cells in healthy people across ages.

Material for sequencing was blood. The source is a woman between 55 and 75 years old in good health. The chain is built from TRBV6-6 and TRBJ2-1, with 8 bases fitting TRBD2. The CDR3 here is CASSYVTSDNEQFF. For the CDR3, the DNA is TGTGCCAGCAGTTACGTGACTAGCGACAATGAGCAGTTCTTC.